The 9 T cell receptor beta chains given below trace back to one sample, sequenced in a study of blood T cell repertoires in COVID-19. TCRdb's copy holds only in-frame clones and misses some; the assay was immunoSEQ multiplex PCR. The repertoire holds about 120,000 clones, with 90% as singletons. Material: peripheral blood. These receptors were obtained from a human donor with active COVID-19. The donor label of this sample is uncertain.

The gene calls are TRBV27 and TRBJ1-1, with 7 positions matching TRBD1. Germline CDR1 MNHEY, CDR2 SMNVEV (reference sequence). The CDR3 runs 13 residues. V trimming: 4 bases; J trimming: 5 bases; junction bases outside the gene matches: 4. This chain's CDR3 is CASSYQGGTEAFF. The CDR3 DNA reads TGTGCCAGCAGTTACCAGGGGGGTACTGAAGCTTTCTTT.

This chain uses TRBV4-3 with TRBJ1-2; a possible D gene is TRBD1 (5 bases). The length of the CDR3 is 17 residues. Germline lookup yields CDR1 LGHNA and CDR2 YSLEER. V shed 0 bases and J shed 4 bases, with 18 bases lying between them. The CDR3 bases are TGCGCCAGCAGCCAAGACAACGTGACACCGGGGGTCTATGGCTACACCTTC. Translation gives CASSQDNVTPGVYGYTF.

This chain links TRBV18 with TRBJ2-5; TRBD1 agrees at 9 bases. J lost 6 bases, V lost 4 bases, and 6 bases had no gene match. Germline lookup yields CDR1 KGHSH and CDR2 LQKENI. This CDR3 has 14 amino acids. The CDR3 DNA reads TGTGCCAGCTCACTCCGACAGGGGGAGAAGACCCAGTACTTC. Amino acids: CASSLRQGEKTQYF.

This clone occurred a few times. V and J are TRBV28 and TRBJ1-6; no definite D call. This CDR3 region has 13 residues. The ends were cut back, 5 bases at V and 4 bases at J, with 6 bases in the middle. Looked up from germline, CDR1 is MDHEN and CDR2 is SYDVKM. The CDR3 nucleotides are TGTGCCAGCAGTCTTCGGTATAATTCACCCCTCCACTTT. Amino acid sequence: CASSLRYNSPLHF.

The V call is TRBV29-1, the J call TRBJ2-1, with 8 bases matching TRBD2. The CDR3 totals 13 residues. Germline V gene sequence: CDR1 SQVTM, CDR2 ANQGSEA. Trimming cost V 3 bases and J 9 bases; bases outside gene matches: 7. The CDR3 reads CSVDVGLGVEQFF. For the CDR3, the DNA is TGCAGCGTTGATGTGGGACTAGGAGTTGAGCAGTTCTTC.

This clone appeared a few times. The chain combines TRBV19 with TRBJ2-1, with D tentatively TRBD1 (7 bases). From germline, CDR1 is LNHDA and CDR2 SQIVND (reference sequence). V was clipped by 5 bases and J by 9 bases, with 17 bases between them. The CDR3 contains 14 residues. The DNA of the CDR3 is TGTGCCAGTAGTGGAGGGGGCTCCTTAAGTGAGCAGTTCTTC. Encoded protein: CASSGGGSLSEQFF.

The chain has TRBV24-1 and TRBJ2-1; 9 positions match TRBD2. Germline loops: CDR1 KGHDR, CDR2 SFDVKD. The CDR3 loop spans 21 amino acids. J lost 5 bases, V lost 3 bases, and 22 bases had no gene match. CDR3 protein: CATSDPPGGASGEILNNEQFF. The CDR3 nucleotides read TGTGCCACCAGTGATCCCCCCGGGGGTGCTAGCGGGGAAATCCTGAACAATGAGCAGTTCTTC.

The chain combines TRBV19 with TRBJ2-1; TRBD2 aligns across 9 bases. CDR3 length: 15 residues. The germline V gene encodes CDR1 LNHDA and CDR2 SQIVND (reference sequence). The ends lost 8 bases at V and 4 bases at J; junction bases unmatched: 9. The CDR3 region is CASSSRGGVYNEQFF. The CDR3 DNA reads TGTGCCAGTTCCTCGCGGGGGGGCGTATACAATGAGCAGTTCTTC. The full variable domain, rest sourced from reference TRBV19 and TRBJ2-1, is DGGITQSPKYLFRKEGQNVTLSCEQNLNHDAMYWYRQDPGQGLRLIYYSQIVNDFQKGDIAEGYSVSREKKESFPLTVTSAQKNPTAFYLCASSSRGGVYNEQFFGPGTRLTVL.

This clone was counted a single time. The CDR3 region has the DNA TGTGCCTGGACGACAGGGGTGCACGAGCAGTACTTC. Translated, it gives CAWTTGVHEQYF. The V gene is TRBV30, the J gene TRBJ2-7; 8 bases line up with TRBD1. This CDR3 is 12 amino acids long. The ends lost 4 bases at V and 5 bases at J; junction bases unmatched: 4. Per germline, CDR1 GTSNPN and CDR2 SVGIG (reference sequence).